One sample yielded the 24 T cell receptor beta chains listed below, sequenced in a study of T cells expressing NK-cell markers. TCRdb re-called the 5' RACE reads; one entry per CDR3 protein, DNA not given. The sample yields about 370,000 distinct CDR3 sequences, of which the top ten take up about 10%. The source material was blood T cells: a sorted CD56 or NKG2C T cell subset, CD4+ or CD8+ T cells, or bulk PBMC T cells (not recorded which). These receptors originate from a woman in her 50s in good health.

The V gene is TRBV4-1, the J gene TRBJ2-1. Germline values: CDR1 MGHRA, CDR2 YSYEKL. This CDR3 has 15 amino acids. This chain's CDR3 is CASSHRVANYNEQFF.

V and J are TRBV5-1 and TRBJ2-1; TCRdb gives TRBD1 as the D gene, but with no DNA this cannot be confirmed. The CDR3 extends over 16 amino acids. Looked up from germline, CDR1 is SGHRS and CDR2 is YFSETQ. CDR3 loop: CASSFRGRVPYNEQFF.

The gene calls are TRBV19 and TRBJ2-7; TCRdb proposes TRBD1, but this gene call is untestable without DNA. Per germline, CDR1 LNHDA and CDR2 SQIVND (reference sequence). The CDR3 covers 16 residues. CDR3 region: CASSGRGTAVPYEQYF. Variable domain in full (rest from reference TRBV19 and TRBJ2-7): DGGITQSPKYLFRKEGQNVTLSCEQNLNHDAMYWYRQDPGQGLRLIYYSQIVNDFQKGDIAEGYSVSREKKESFPLTVTSAQKNPTAFYLCASSGRGTAVPYEQYFGPGTRLTVT.

The CDR3 region is CASSFPGSSYNEQFF. The V call is TRBV4-1, the J call TRBJ2-1; the D call from TCRdb, TRBD1, cannot be confirmed without DNA. The germline gives CDR1 MGHRA, CDR2 YSYEKL. The CDR3 has 15 residues.

The chain combines TRBV4-1 with TRBJ1-1. The CDR3 sequence is 11 residues long. The germline V gene encodes CDR1 MGHRA and CDR2 YSYEKL. CDR3: CASHKGAEAFF.

The rearrangement links TRBV29-1 to TRBJ2-7; TCRdb returns TRBD1, unconfirmable since there is no DNA. The CDR3 contains 13 residues. Germline CDR1 is SQVTM and CDR2 is ANQGSEA. CDR3 in amino acids: CSVGEPRGYEQYF.

The chain uses TRBV5-1 and TRBJ2-1. Germline V gene data show CDR1 as SGHRS and CDR2 as YFSETQ. The CDR3 runs 15 residues. The CDR3 spells CASSWLGPSYNEQFF.

The rearrangement links TRBV18 to TRBJ2-5; TCRdb reports TRBD1, a call that lacks DNA to check it against. The CDR3 contains 17 residues. Germline values: CDR1 KGHSH, CDR2 LQKENI. This chain's CDR3 is CASTTDFWGLEVETQYF.

The chain combines TRBV5-1 with TRBJ2-3; TCRdb picks TRBD2, but there is no DNA to check that call. The CDR3 sequence is 15 residues long. In germline, CDR1 is SGHRS, CDR2 YFSETQ. The CDR3 sequence: CASSFLAGGEDTQYF.

The J gene is TRBJ2-5, the V gene TRBV6-6; TCRdb names TRBD1, which stays unverified in the absence of DNA. Germline loops: CDR1 MNHNY, CDR2 SVGAGI (reference sequence). CDR3 size: 14 residues. This chain's CDR3 is CAISTGVEVETQYF.

This chain's CDR3 is CASSLWGGTEGSGTQYF. The rearrangement links TRBV27 to TRBJ2-3; TCRdb returns TRBD2, unconfirmable since there is no DNA. Per the germline V gene, CDR1 is MNHEY and CDR2 is SMNVEV (reference sequence). The CDR3 loop spans 17 amino acids.

The V call is TRBV25-1, the J call TRBJ2-1; TCRdb gives TRBD2 as the D gene, but with no DNA this cannot be confirmed. CDR3 size: 14 residues. From germline, CDR1 is MGHDK and CDR2 SYGVNS. The CDR3 is CASSAGDGYNEQFF.

J is TRBJ1-5 and V is TRBV12-3 or TRBV12-4; lacking DNA, the TRBD1 call made by TCRdb goes unchecked. CDR3 length: 14 residues. CDR3 loop: CASRRTGGNQPQHF.

The chain is built from TRBV20-1 and TRBJ2-3. Germline V lookup: CDR1 DFQATT, CDR2 SNEGSKA (reference sequence). The CDR3 has 13 amino acids. This CDR3 is CSAGITVSDTQYF.

This chain joins TRBV15 and TRBJ2-7; TCRdb picks TRBD2, but there is no DNA to check that call. The CDR3 sequence is 16 residues long. The V gene's germline CDR1 is LNHNV and CDR2 YYDKDF (reference sequence). CDR3 sequence reads: CATSRDRVAASYEQYF.

The chain carries TRBV20-1 and TRBJ2-3; TCRdb reports TRBD2, a call that lacks DNA to check it against. Germline V gives CDR1 DFQATT, CDR2 SNEGSKA (reference sequence). The CDR3 totals 16 residues. CDR3 region: CSARAPGPVGTDTQYF.

The chain joins TRBV5-1 to TRBJ2-2; TCRdb's D call of TRBD1 is untestable without DNA. The V gene's germline CDR1 is SGHRS and CDR2 YFSETQ. The CDR3 length is 16 residues. The CDR3 reads CASSLATSGTFQRLFF.

The chain recombines TRBV21-1 with TRBJ2-3; TCRdb returns TRBD2, unconfirmable since there is no DNA. TRBV21-1 is marked as a pseudogene. This CDR3 spans 14 amino acids. The CDR3 sequence: CASSPPGPRNTQYF.

This sequence joins TRBV24-1 and TRBJ2-1; with no DNA, the TCRdb D assignment of TRBD2 cannot be verified. The CDR3 length is 13 residues. CDR1 KGHDR and CDR2 SFDVKD come from the germline V gene. The CDR3 loop is CAAGTLRRDEQFF.

The chain employs TRBV12-3 or TRBV12-4 and TRBJ2-1; TCRdb names TRBD1, which stays unverified in the absence of DNA. The CDR3 runs to 15 residues. The CDR3 region is CASSLYGREYNEQFF.

J is TRBJ2-3 and V is TRBV29-1; the TCRdb D gene call, TRBD1, has no DNA to confirm it. Germline assignment: CDR1 SQVTM and CDR2 ANQGSEA. The CDR3 is 13 amino acids. The CDR3 loop is CSVRDTTPDTQYF.

V and J are TRBV12-3 or TRBV12-4 and TRBJ2-3; TCRdb names TRBD1, which stays unverified in the absence of DNA. CDR3 length: 12 residues. The CDR3 here is CASAGGTDTQYF.

The V gene is TRBV9, the J gene TRBJ2-5; without DNA, the TCRdb call of TRBD2 cannot be checked. This CDR3 comprises 14 residues. The germline gives CDR1 SGDLS, CDR2 YYNGEE. The CDR3 loop reads CASSAKTSVETQYF.

V usage is TRBV15 and J usage is TRBJ2-1; checking the TCRdb D call of TRBD1 is not possible without DNA. CDR1 is LNHNV, CDR2 YYDKDF, per germline (reference sequence). The CDR3 is 15 residues long. The CDR3 here is CATSRGTVQYNEQFF.